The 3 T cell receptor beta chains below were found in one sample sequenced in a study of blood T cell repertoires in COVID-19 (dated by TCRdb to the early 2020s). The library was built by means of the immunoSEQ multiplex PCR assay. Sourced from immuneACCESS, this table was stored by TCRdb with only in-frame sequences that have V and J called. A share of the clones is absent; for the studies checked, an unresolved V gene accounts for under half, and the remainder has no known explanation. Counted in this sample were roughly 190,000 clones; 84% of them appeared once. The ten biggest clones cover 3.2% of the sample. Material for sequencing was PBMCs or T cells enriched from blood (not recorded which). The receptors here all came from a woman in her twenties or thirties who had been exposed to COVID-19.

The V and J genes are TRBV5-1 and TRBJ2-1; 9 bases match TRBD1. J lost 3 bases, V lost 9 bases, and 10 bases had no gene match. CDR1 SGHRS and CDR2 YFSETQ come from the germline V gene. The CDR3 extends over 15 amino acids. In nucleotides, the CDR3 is TGCGCCACCCAGGGGGGGACAGGGTACTACAATGAGCAGTTCTTC. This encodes CATQGGTGYYNEQFF.

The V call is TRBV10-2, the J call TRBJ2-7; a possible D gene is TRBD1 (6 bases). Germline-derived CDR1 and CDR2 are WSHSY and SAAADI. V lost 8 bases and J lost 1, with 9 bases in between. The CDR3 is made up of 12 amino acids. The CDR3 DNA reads TGCGCCAGCGGGGGCTCTTCCTACGAGCAGTACTTC. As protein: CASGGSSYEQYF.

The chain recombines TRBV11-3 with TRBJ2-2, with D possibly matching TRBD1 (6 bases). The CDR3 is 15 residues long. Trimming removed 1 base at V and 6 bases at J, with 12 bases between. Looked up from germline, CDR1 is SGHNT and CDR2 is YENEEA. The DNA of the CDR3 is TGTGCCAGCAGCTTAGGATCAAAGGGGGCCGGGGAGCTGTTTTTT. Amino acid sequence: CASSLGSKGAGELFF.